This T cell receptor (beta chain) comes out of a study of CD8+CD57+ T cells in acquired aplastic anemia. Study-wide context: Sorted CD4+ and CD8+ cells yielded around 3.3 ug of DNA on average. Study outcomes and limitations: In CD8+ cells, Simpson's diversity showed no significant difference between patients and controls. Patients and controls were found to share about 31 CD8+ CDR3 sequences.

As for this clonotype: Its antigen is undetermined.

This CDR3 has 16 amino acids. Germline CDR1 is LNHNV and CDR2 is YYDKDF (reference sequence). V lost 1 base and J lost 3, with 16 bases in between. Researchers used genomic DNA as the template to profile TCR beta VDJ and CDR3. TCRdb processed the reads anew with MiXCR; each CDR3 protein has one entry. The sample records some 170,000 distinct CDR3 sequences, roughly 48% being singletons. By flow cytometry, patients selected for sequencing had shown an expansion of CD8+CD57+ cells. Blood samples were obtained from patients who had received no prior therapy. The sequencing input was sorted CD4+, CD8+, or CD8+CD57+ T cells (not recorded which) from PBMCs. The V and J genes are TRBV15 and TRBJ2-7; D possibly corresponds to TRBD1 (6 bases). This clonotype was obtained from a human donor with aplastic anemia. This chain's CDR3 is CATSRVTGTYVYEQYF. The CDR3 coding sequence is TGTGCCACCAGCAGAGTCACAGGGACCTACGTCTACGAGCAGTACTTC.